Listed below are T cell receptor beta chains from one sample, sequenced in a study of patients and donors after allogeneic stem cell transplantation. Each CDR3 protein gets one entry after TCRdb re-called the RT-PCR reads with MiXCR. Of around 150,000 distinct CDR3 sequences listed, 37% were seen once; the top ten hold around half. The specimen was blood, either unsorted or a sorted T cell fraction (not recorded which). These receptors were collected from a human donor who was either an allogeneic HSCT recipient or a stem cell or donor lymphocyte infusion donor (not recorded which). It is not recorded whose cells these are; they may come from a transplant donor. The CDR3 runs from the conserved cysteine through the conserved F or W.

>TRBV28
CASSLEGPRGGYTF
>TRBV6-5
CASSLDRAVSPLHF
>TRBV28
CASSLSPLSYNEQFF
>TRBV10-3
CAVNARNSGNTIYF
>TRBV7-2
CASSSAGVTSGQPQHF
>TRBV27
CASSLTEPGNYGYTF
>TRBV12-3/TRBV12-4
CASSLVGGGRGSLTYEQYF
>TRBV28
CASSPSIDTQYF
>TRBV2
CASLLWSSYNSPLHF
>TRBV12-3/TRBV12-4
CASSFVLSGNTIYF
>TRBV3-1
CASSQDIDRRRETQYF
>TRBV28
CASEQAKYNSPLHF
>TRBV7-2
CASTRNNEQFF
>TRBV6-1
CASSEPRQGPRNQPQHF
>TRBV29-1
CSVVPTSVNEQFF
>TRBV4-3
CASSQEQAREKLFF
>TRBV12-3/TRBV12-4
CASRTRSSYNSPLHF
>TRBV20-1
CSASPRKGATNEKLFF
>TRBV7-2
CASSFLTGIPTNQPQHF
>TRBV4-3
CASSPGQTNEQFF
>TRBV5-1
CASSLEPGPSEAFF
>TRBV29-1
CSVEEERARETQYF
>TRBV29-1
CSVPGTSGSLWDYGYTF
>TRBV6-2/TRBV6-3
CASTYLERAGGETQYF
>TRBV5-5
CASSLLHTEAFF
>TRBV3-1
CASSQRHNQPQHF
>TRBV7-9
CASAGTEQFF
>TRBV19
CASKAEMIYGYTF
>TRBV13
CASSLPAENYGYTF
>TRBV5-1
CASSLEGRENTEAFF
>TRBV10-3
CAISETPKGANNSPLHF
>TRBV6-2/TRBV6-3
CASSYERTSNTAELFF
>TRBV12-3/TRBV12-4
CASSLTGGVNTEAFF
>TRBV24-1
CATSPASATDTQYF
>TRBV12-3/TRBV12-4
CASSRDSKSNQPQHF
>TRBV10-3
CAISESDRGEKTQYF
>TRBV12-3/TRBV12-4
CASSPRRPNTGELFF
>TRBV7-3
CASSLNQGFSYNEQFF
>TRBV12-3/TRBV12-4
CASSLKNTEAFF